One TCR beta chain is described in this entry. The method was immunoSEQ multiplex PCR; TCRdb's version includes in-frame clones alone and lacks a portion of them. The sample records 300,000 or so clones, about 87% being singletons. With V trimmed by 11 bases and J by 6 bases, 11 bases remained unmatched. CDR3 length: 15 amino acids. The germline V gene encodes CDR1 MDHEN and CDR2 SYDVKM. This sample was taken from a study of blood T cell repertoires in COVID-19. The chain employs TRBV28 and TRBJ2-2; 11 bases are a match to TRBD2. This sequence was found in a woman aged 45 to 65 who had recovered from COVID-19. Input material: peripheral blood. The CDR3 sequence: CAGSSGRREAGELFF. In DNA form, the CDR3 reads TGTGCCGGCTCTAGCGGGAGGCGGGAGGCCGGGGAGCTGTTTTTT.